This T cell receptor beta chain was sequenced for a study of blood T cell repertoires in COVID-19. Here immunoSEQ multiplex PCR was the method, and the copy in TCRdb shows in-frame clones only, minus some. The sample holds approximately 81,000 clones; roughly 82% are singletons and the top ten take around 6.9%. Germline V gene sequence: CDR1 LGHNA, CDR2 YNFKEQ. This CDR3 contains 15 residues. The ends were cut back, 0 bases at V and 3 bases at J, with 9 bases in the middle. The genes are TRBV4-2 and TRBJ1-5, with D perhaps matching TRBD1 (5 bases). The clonotype was recovered from a human donor in a cohort sampled during active COVID-19. The sample comprised peripheral blood. The CDR3 loop is CASSQDSGINQPQHF. Here the CDR3 DNA reads TGTGCCAGCAGCCAAGACTCAGGGATCAATCAGCCCCAGCATTTT.